The entry below gives a single TCR beta chain sequence along with its context. Sequencing was performed with immunoSEQ multiplex PCR; in TCRdb, only in-frame clones are kept and a portion is missing. The sample carries about 88,000 clones, 85% to 95% recorded once. This sample is part of a study of technical replicates of blood from several donors. Germline V CDR1 and CDR2: PRHDT, FYEKMQ (reference sequence). The CDR3 runs 14 residues. The germline V and J ends were trimmed by 3 bases and 3 bases, with 12 bases remaining between them. The sequenced sample consisted of T cells isolated from PBMCs. The clonotype was recovered from a human donor in good health. V usage is TRBV13 and J usage is TRBJ2-7; the D gene is possibly TRBD1 (5 bases). The CDR3 nucleotides are TGTGCCAGCAGCTTTACAGGAAACTTCTACGAGCAGTACTTC. This translates into CASSFTGNFYEQYF.